This T cell receptor (beta chain) was sequenced for a study of technical replicates of blood from a few donors. The table came from immunoSEQ multiplex PCR; TCRdb's copy has only in-frame clones and leaves some out. In the table there are some 56,000 clones, around 93% of which are singletons. The length of the CDR3 is 18 residues. With 0 bases removed from V and 0 bases from J, the gap between germline ends came to 15 bases. Germline CDR1 and CDR2: LNHNV and YYDKDF (reference sequence). The sample was PBMCs. The receptor was derived from a human donor in good health. Some clones in this sample may be carry-over from other donors' samples. The rearrangement uses TRBV15 and TRBJ2-4, with D uncertain. Here the CDR3 DNA reads TGTGCCACCAGCAGAGATCGTGGGCAGACCCTAGCCAAAAACATTCAGTACTTC. Protein product: CATSRDRGQTLAKNIQYF.